Here is one T cell receptor (beta chain) with its context. These data belong to a study of blood T cell repertoires in COVID-19. This CDR3 contains 13 residues. V was shortened by 2 bases and J by 6 bases, with 11 bases between the two germline ends. Profiled with immunoSEQ multiplex PCR; TCRdb holds only in-frame clones, not every one. The sample yields 55,000 to 60,000 clones, 85% seen once. The chain uses TRBV12-3 or TRBV12-4 and TRBJ2-7; D is unresolved. This clonotype originated in a man in his forties or fifties with active COVID-19. Sequencing was carried out using peripheral blood. CDR3 nucleotides: TGTGCCAGCAGTTTAATCTCAGGTTCCGAGCAGTACTTC. This sequence encodes CASSLISGSEQYF.